What follows are 27 T cell receptor beta chains derived from one specimen sequenced in a study of OX40 agonist ivuxolimab in advanced cancers. Profiled with immunoSEQ multiplex PCR; TCRdb holds only in-frame clones, not every one. Among some 65,000 clones listed, roughly 90% were seen once. Source: CD4+ or CD8+ T cells sorted from blood, taken in a trial of the OX40 agonist ivuxolimab. Receptors originate from an adult with an advanced solid tumor such as melanoma, head and neck, liver or kidney cancer.

The chain uses TRBV28 and TRBJ1-3; D is ambiguous. Germline V gives CDR1 MDHEN, CDR2 SYDVKM. The CDR3 contains 15 residues. V dropped 5 bases and J dropped 0 bases, with 11 bases sitting between them. The CDR3 protein is CASSPPGISGNTIYF. For the CDR3, the DNA is TGTGCCAGCAGTCCCCCAGGCATCTCTGGAAACACCATATATTTT.

The CDR3 nucleotides are TGCGCCAGCAGCCAAGAATTAGGTCAGGGTAGCGACGAGCAGTACTTC. Protein: CASSQELGQGSDEQYF. V gene TRBV4-3 combines with J gene TRBJ2-7, with D possibly being TRBD1 or TRBD2 (5 bases each). Germline V gene lookup returns CDR1 LGHNA and CDR2 YSLEER. V dropped 0 bases and J dropped 5 bases, with 17 bases sitting between them. The CDR3 runs 16 residues.

The J gene is TRBJ2-2, the V gene TRBV7-2, with 9 bases identical to TRBD2. The CDR3 covers 16 residues. Trimming cost V 5 bases and J 1 base; bases outside gene matches: 5. CDR1 and CDR2 from the germline V gene are SGHTA and FQGNSA. The CDR3 region has the DNA TGTGCCAGCAGCCTCGGACTAGCGCAGAACACCGGGGAGCTGTTTTTT. It translates to CASSLGLAQNTGELFF.

This clone appeared a single time. The V and J genes are TRBV5-1 and TRBJ2-2; 11 bases align to TRBD2. This CDR3 comprises 16 residues. The germline CDR1 and CDR2 sequences are SGHRS and YFSETQ. The junction had 4 bases not matched to a gene; V was cut back by 6 bases and J by 0 bases. CDR3 bases: TGCGCCAGCACGACTAGCGGGGACGCGAACACCGGGGAGCTGTTTTTT. Translation gives CASTTSGDANTGELFF.

This rearrangement joins TRBV19 to TRBJ2-1, with 12 positions matching TRBD2. Trimming cost V 5 bases and J 0 bases; bases outside gene matches: 8. The V gene's germline CDR1 is LNHDA and CDR2 SQIVND (reference sequence). The CDR3 is 18 amino acids. The CDR3, as DNA: TGTGCCAGTAGTTTCTTGACTAGCGGGGGTAGCTCCTACAATGAGCAGTTCTTC. Protein: CASSFLTSGGSSYNEQFF.

The chain couples TRBV7-9 to TRBJ1-1, with D possibly matching TRBD1 (6 bases). V was shortened by 7 bases and J by 0 bases, with 12 bases between the two germline ends. Germline CDR1 and CDR2: SEHNR and FQNEAQ (reference sequence). The CDR3 has 14 amino acids. This chain's CDR3 is CASIPTGMNTEAFF. The DNA of the CDR3 is TGTGCCAGCATACCAACAGGGATGAACACTGAAGCTTTCTTT.

This chain's CDR3 is CSGRWAGRDTQYF. Written as DNA, the CDR3 is TGCAGCGGTAGATGGGCAGGCCGGGATACGCAGTATTTT. The J gene is TRBJ2-3, the V gene TRBV29-1, with no clear D. Trimming pared 7 bases from V and 6 bases from J, leaving 17 bases between. Germline values: CDR1 SQVTM, CDR2 ANQGSEA. CDR3 size: 13 residues.

This clone appeared a single time. The chain has TRBV28 and TRBJ2-7; 7 bases align to TRBD1. CDR1 is MDHEN and CDR2 is SYDVKM in the germline V gene. The junction had 14 bases not matched to a gene; V was cut back by 3 bases and J by 0 bases. CDR3 length equals 18 residues. The chain's CDR3 is CASSFHHGTGQSSYEQYF. CDR3 DNA: TGTGCCAGCAGTTTTCATCACGGGACGGGACAGAGCTCCTACGAGCAGTACTTC. Full variable domain (missing parts from reference TRBV28 and TRBJ2-7): DVKVTQSSRYLVKRTGEKVFLECVQDMDHENMFWYRQDPGLGLRLIYFSYDVKMKEKGDIPEGYSVSREKKERFSLILESASTNQTSMYLCASSFHHGTGQSSYEQYFGPGTRLTVT.

The rearrangement joins TRBV9 to TRBJ2-1; tentatively, D is TRBD2 (5 bases). This CDR3 has 16 amino acids. CDR1 is SGDLS and CDR2 is YYNGEE in the germline V gene. Between the trimmed V and J ends, which lost 4 bases and 6 bases, there was a span of 20 bases. The CDR3 DNA reads TGTGCCAGCAGCCGGCAATCTAGCCAGCCCAGCAATGAGCAGTTCTTC. This translates into CASSRQSSQPSNEQFF.

The CDR3 is CASSLLGDTNEKLFF. The DNA for the CDR3 is TGTGCCAGCAGCTTGTTGGGGGACACTAATGAAAAACTGTTTTTT. The chain joins TRBV5-6 to TRBJ1-4, with D possibly being TRBD1 (5 bases). Looked up from germline, CDR1 is SGHDT and CDR2 is YYEEEE. V was trimmed by 1 base and J by 2 bases, leaving 9 bases between them. The CDR3 runs to 15 residues.

Regarding this clone: A junction boundary mismatches the germline segment, possibly from a read error. The chain combines TRBV7-7 with TRBJ2-5; unclear D gene. The length of the CDR3 is 13 residues. Germline V lookup: CDR1 SSHAT, CDR2 FNYEAQ (reference sequence). CDR3 region: CASSLINKETQYF. The CDR3 region has the DNA TGTGCTAGCAGCTTAATCAATAAAGAGACCCAGTACTTC.

The rearrangement uses TRBV5-4 and TRBJ1-4; D call uncertain. Per the germline V gene, CDR1 is SGHNT and CDR2 is YYREEE (reference sequence). The CDR3 extends over 14 amino acids. With 4 bases removed from V and 3 bases from J, the gap between germline ends came to 10 bases. The CDR3 DNA follows: TGTGCCAGCAGCCGGGAGGATCCTAATGAAAAACTGTTTTTT. Encoded protein: CASSREDPNEKLFF. Using reference TRBV5-4 and TRBJ1-4 for the parts outside the CDR3, the full variable domain is ETGVTQSPTHLIKTRGQQVTLRCSSQSGHNTVSWYQQALGQGPQFIFQYYREEENGRGNFPPRFSGLQFPNYSSELNVNALELDDSALYLCASSREDPNEKLFFGSGTQLSVL.

This clone was detected only a few times. CDR3 residues: CASSEARPNSNYGYTF. CDR3 coding DNA: TGTGCCAGCAGTGAAGCGCGACCGAATTCTAACTATGGCTACACCTTC. The V call is TRBV6-1, the J call TRBJ1-2; D is unclear. The CDR3 is made up of 16 amino acids. Per germline, CDR1 MNHNS and CDR2 SASEGT. V was pared by 0 bases and J by 0 bases, with 11 bases between.

The chain has TRBV2 and TRBJ1-3; D is undetermined. This CDR3 spans 13 amino acids. In germline, CDR1 is SNHLY, CDR2 FYNNEI. Trimming removed 7 bases at V and 0 bases at J, with 7 bases between. This CDR3 reads CASNLVSGNTIYF. CDR3 in DNA: TGTGCCAGCAATTTAGTCTCTGGAAACACCATATATTTT.

The chain is built from TRBV7-7 and TRBJ2-1; 9 positions agree with TRBD2. The V gene's germline CDR1 is SSHAT and CDR2 FNYEAQ (reference sequence). V dropped 6 bases and J dropped 8; count of bases not matched to a gene: 11. The CDR3 has 15 residues. The CDR3 nucleotides are TGTGCCAGCAGTCAGGGCACTAGCGGGTCGGATGAGCAGTTCTTC. Protein: CASSQGTSGSDEQFF.

The chain recombines TRBV7-2 with TRBJ2-1, with a possible D match to TRBD1 (6 bases). Germline loops: CDR1 SGHTA, CDR2 FQGNSA. Trimming took off 0 bases at V and 0 bases at J, with 9 bases between the two ends. There are 16 residues in the CDR3. CDR3 protein: CASSLAQGTSYNEQFF. CDR3 DNA: TGTGCCAGCAGCTTAGCACAGGGCACCTCCTACAATGAGCAGTTCTTC.

The chain has TRBV6-1 and TRBJ2-5, with TRBD1 matching over 12 bases. The CDR3 sequence is 14 residues long. The junction had 5 bases not matched to a gene; V was cut back by 7 bases and J by 5 bases. CDR1 and CDR2 (germline): MNHNS, SASEGT. CDR3 sequence: CASTRDRGLETQYF. The CDR3 nucleotides read TGTGCCAGCACCCGGGACAGGGGGCTGGAGACCCAGTACTTC.

This clone was counted once. This rearrangement joins TRBV28 to TRBJ2-1, with TRBD2 matching 13 bases. The germline gives CDR1 MDHEN, CDR2 SYDVKM. This CDR3 has 16 residues. V lost 6 bases, J lost 5 bases, and 7 bases stayed unmatched. This CDR3 is CASRVLAGGPDNEQFF. DNA for the CDR3: TGTGCCAGCAGGGTACTAGCGGGAGGGCCCGACAATGAGCAGTTCTTC.

This sequence joins TRBV7-3 and TRBJ2-3; TRBD2 agrees at 15 bases. Germline lookup yields CDR1 SGHTA and CDR2 FQGTGA. The trim removed 5 bases at V and 3 bases at J, leaving 9 bases unmatched. This CDR3 is 18 amino acids long. Here the CDR3 DNA reads TGTGCCAGCAGCCTAGGACTAGCGGGAGGGTTTGGAACAGATACGCAGTATTTT. This gives the protein CASSLGLAGGFGTDTQYF.

The chain uses TRBV29-1 and TRBJ2-2, with TRBD1 matching over 8 bases. CDR1 is SQVTM and CDR2 is ANQGSEA in the germline V gene. The CDR3 covers 12 residues. With 6 bases clipped from V and 5 bases from J, the junction kept 2 bases outside the gene matches. CDR3 loop: CSVRQGTGELFF. In DNA form, the CDR3 reads TGCAGCGTCCGACAGGGGACCGGGGAGCTGTTTTTT.

This rearrangement joins TRBV5-1 to TRBJ2-6; D is uncertain. CDR3 size: 14 residues. Germline CDR1 SGHRS, CDR2 YFSETQ. Trimming shortened V by 7 bases and J by 0 bases, and 8 bases separated the two germline ends. This chain's CDR3 is CASLEISGANVLTF. The DNA for the CDR3 is TGCGCCAGCCTAGAGATCTCTGGGGCCAACGTCCTGACTTTC. The full variable domain, completed using reference TRBV5-1 and TRBJ2-6, is KAGVTQTPRYLIKTRGQQVTLSCSPISGHRSVSWYQQTPGQGLQFLFEYFSETQRNKGNFPGRFSGRQFSNSRSEMNVSTLELGDSALYLCASLEISGANVLTFGAGSRLTVL.

This clone is termed large. This chain connects TRBV7-2 to TRBJ2-1, with D maybe TRBD1 (6 bases). Trimming removed 4 bases at V and 1 base at J, with 8 bases between. CDR1 and CDR2 (germline): SGHTA, FQGNSA. The CDR3 totals 14 residues. Written as DNA, the CDR3 is TGTGCCAGCAGCTATGACAGGTCCTACAATGAGCAGTTCTTC. It encodes CASSYDRSYNEQFF.

This rearrangement joins TRBV28 to TRBJ1-1; 12 nucleotides align to TRBD1. V shed 3 bases and J 3 bases; nucleotides not matched to a gene: 8. The CDR3 runs 17 residues. Germline V gene lookup returns CDR1 MDHEN and CDR2 SYDVKM. CDR3 amino acids: CASSLLLGQGAYTEAFF. In DNA, the CDR3 is TGTGCCAGCAGTTTGCTCTTGGGACAGGGGGCTTACACTGAAGCTTTCTTT.

This clone was picked up a small number of times. J is TRBJ1-5 and V is TRBV30, with TRBD1 matching over 9 bases. The CDR3 covers 15 residues. Germline V CDR1 and CDR2: GTSNPN, SVGIG (reference sequence). V shed 3 bases, J shed 7 bases, and the junction held 10 bases outside the gene matches. CDR3 residues: CAWRATGGRGQPQHF. CDR3 sequence (DNA): TGTGCCTGGAGGGCTACAGGGGGCCGAGGACAGCCCCAGCATTTT. The variable domain in full, completed from reference TRBV30 and TRBJ1-5, reads SQTIHQWPATLVQPVGSPLSLECTVEGTSNPNLYWYRQAAGRGLQLLFYSVGIGQISSEVPQNLSASRPQDRQFILSSKKLLLSDSGFYLCAWRATGGRGQPQHFGDGTRLSIL.

The table lists this clone with a count of one. The chain combines TRBV14 with TRBJ2-5; no clear D. The J call could be wrong; TRBJ2-7 is a better fit for the DNA end. Germline V gives CDR1 SGHDN, CDR2 FVKESK. This CDR3 has 12 residues. CDR3 sequence reads: CASSPLSGEQYF. CDR3 sequence (DNA): TGTGCCAGCAGCCCCCTCTCCGGCGAGCAGTACTTC.

The rearrangement uses TRBV7-8 and TRBJ2-4, with 11 bases matching TRBD2. This CDR3 is 15 amino acids long. The V and J ends lost 4 bases and 6 bases, in that order; junction bases with no gene match: 5. The germline CDR1 and CDR2 sequences are SGHVS and FQNEAQ. Here the CDR3 reads CASSSGTSGVNIQYF. The CDR3 coding sequence is TGTGCCAGCAGCTCTGGGACTAGCGGAGTAAACATTCAGTACTTC. Combining the CDR3 with reference TRBV7-8 and TRBJ2-4 gives the whole variable domain GAGVSQSPRYKVAKRGQDVALRCDPISGHVSLFWYQQALGQGPEFLTYFQNEAQLDKSGLPSDRFFAERPEGSVSTLKIQRTQQEDSAVYLCASSSGTSGVNIQYFGAGTRLSVL.

The J gene is TRBJ2-2, the V gene TRBV30; 7 bases line up with TRBD1. The junction had 8 bases not matched to a gene; V was cut back by 3 bases and J by 4 bases. The CDR3 contains 15 residues. Germline V CDR1 and CDR2: GTSNPN, SVGIG (reference sequence). DNA of the CDR3: TGTGCCTGGAGCACCGAGACAGGGACCACCGGGGAGCTGTTTTTT. This sequence encodes CAWSTETGTTGELFF.